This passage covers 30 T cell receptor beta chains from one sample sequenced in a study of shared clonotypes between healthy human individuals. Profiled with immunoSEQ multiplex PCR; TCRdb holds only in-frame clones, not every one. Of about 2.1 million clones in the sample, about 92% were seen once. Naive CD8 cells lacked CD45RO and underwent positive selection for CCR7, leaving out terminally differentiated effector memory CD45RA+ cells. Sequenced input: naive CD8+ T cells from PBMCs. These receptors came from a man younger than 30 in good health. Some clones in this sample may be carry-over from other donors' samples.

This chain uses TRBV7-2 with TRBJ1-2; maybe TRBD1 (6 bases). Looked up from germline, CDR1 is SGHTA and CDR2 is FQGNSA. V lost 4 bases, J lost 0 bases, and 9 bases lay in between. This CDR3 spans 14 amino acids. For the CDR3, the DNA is TGTGCCAGCAGCTCTAGGGACACTAACTATGGCTACACCTTC. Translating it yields CASSSRDTNYGYTF.

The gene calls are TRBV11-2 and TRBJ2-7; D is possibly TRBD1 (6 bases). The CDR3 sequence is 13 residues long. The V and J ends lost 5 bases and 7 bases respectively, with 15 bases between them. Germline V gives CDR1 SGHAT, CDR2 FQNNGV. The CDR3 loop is CASSPGRGREQYF. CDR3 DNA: TGTGCCAGCAGCCCGGGCAGGGGCAGAGAGCAGTACTTC.

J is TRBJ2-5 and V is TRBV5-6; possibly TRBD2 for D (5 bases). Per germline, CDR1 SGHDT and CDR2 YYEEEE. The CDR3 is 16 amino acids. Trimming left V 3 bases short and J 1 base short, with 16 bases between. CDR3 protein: CASSSRRDYFQETQYF. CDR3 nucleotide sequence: TGTGCCAGCAGCTCCCGCCGTGACTACTTCCAAGAGACCCAGTACTTC.

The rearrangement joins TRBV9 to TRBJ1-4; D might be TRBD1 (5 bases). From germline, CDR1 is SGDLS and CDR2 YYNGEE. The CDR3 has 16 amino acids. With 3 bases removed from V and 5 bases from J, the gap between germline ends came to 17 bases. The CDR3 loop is CASSGGTGTGNEKLFF. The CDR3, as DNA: TGTGCCAGCAGCGGCGGGACCGGGACGGGAAATGAAAAACTGTTTTTT. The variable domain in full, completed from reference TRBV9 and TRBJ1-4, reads DSGVTQTPKHLITATGQRVTLRCSPRSGDLSVYWYQQSLDQGLQFLIQYYNGEERAKGNILERFSAQQFPDLHSELNLSSLELGDSALYFCASSGGTGTGNEKLFFGSGTQLSVL.

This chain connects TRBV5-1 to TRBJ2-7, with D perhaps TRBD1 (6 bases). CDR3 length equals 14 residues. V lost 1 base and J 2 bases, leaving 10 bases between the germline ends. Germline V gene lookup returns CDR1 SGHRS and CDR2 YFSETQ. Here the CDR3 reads CASSLSRGTYEQYF. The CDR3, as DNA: TGCGCCAGCAGCTTGTCGAGGGGGACCTACGAGCAGTACTTC. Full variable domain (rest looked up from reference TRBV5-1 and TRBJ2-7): KAGVTQTPRYLIKTRGQQVTLSCSPISGHRSVSWYQQTPGQGLQFLFEYFSETQRNKGNFPGRFSGRQFSNSRSEMNVSTLELGDSALYLCASSLSRGTYEQYFGPGTRLTVT.

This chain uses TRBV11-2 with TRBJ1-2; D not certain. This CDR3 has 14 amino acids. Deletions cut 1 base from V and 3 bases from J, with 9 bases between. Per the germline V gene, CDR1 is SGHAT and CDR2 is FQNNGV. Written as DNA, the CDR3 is TGTGCCAGCAGCTTAGTTGGCAGACACTATGGCTACACCTTC. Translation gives CASSLVGRHYGYTF. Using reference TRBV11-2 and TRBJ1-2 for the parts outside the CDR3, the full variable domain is EAGVAQSPRYKIIEKRQSVAFWCNPISGHATLYWYQQILGQGPKLLIQFQNNGVVDDSQLPKDRFSAERLKGVDSTLKIQPAKLEDSAVYLCASSLVGRHYGYTFGSGTRLTVV.

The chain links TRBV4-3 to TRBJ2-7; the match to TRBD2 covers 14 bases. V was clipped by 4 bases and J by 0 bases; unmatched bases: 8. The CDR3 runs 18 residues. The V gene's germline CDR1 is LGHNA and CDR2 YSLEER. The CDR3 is CASSPGGLAGGSSYEQYF. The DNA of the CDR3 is TGCGCCAGCAGCCCCGGAGGACTAGCGGGAGGATCCTCCTACGAGCAGTACTTC.

The CDR3 bases are TGTGCCAGCAGCTTGGCGGGTAGCGGGACGGGGCAGTACTTC. Its protein product is CASSLAGSGTGQYF. The chain has TRBV5-6 and TRBJ2-7; TRBD2 agrees at 8 bases. The J segment lost 9 bases and the V segment lost 0 bases, leaving 8 bases of the junction unmatched. Germline V gene data show CDR1 as SGHDT and CDR2 as YYEEEE. The CDR3 runs to 14 residues.

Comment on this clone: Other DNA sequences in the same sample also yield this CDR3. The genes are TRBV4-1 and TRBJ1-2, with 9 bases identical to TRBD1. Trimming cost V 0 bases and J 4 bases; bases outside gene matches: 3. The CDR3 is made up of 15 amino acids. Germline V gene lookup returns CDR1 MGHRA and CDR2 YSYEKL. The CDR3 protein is CASSQDRGQGYGYTF. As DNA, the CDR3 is TGCGCCAGCAGCCAAGATCGGGGACAGGGCTATGGCTACACCTTC.

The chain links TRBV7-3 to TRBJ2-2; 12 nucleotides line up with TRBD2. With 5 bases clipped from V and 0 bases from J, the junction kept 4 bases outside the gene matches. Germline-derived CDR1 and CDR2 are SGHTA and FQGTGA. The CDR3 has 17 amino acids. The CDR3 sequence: CASSPGLAGPNTGELFF. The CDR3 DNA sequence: TGTGCCAGCAGCCCCGGACTAGCGGGGCCGAACACCGGGGAGCTGTTTTTT.

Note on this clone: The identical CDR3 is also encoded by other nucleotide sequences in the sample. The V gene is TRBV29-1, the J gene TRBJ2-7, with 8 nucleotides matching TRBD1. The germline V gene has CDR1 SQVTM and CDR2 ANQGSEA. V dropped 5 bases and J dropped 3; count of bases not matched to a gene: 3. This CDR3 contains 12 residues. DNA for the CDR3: TGCAGCGTTTTGACAGGGGTCTACGAGCAGTACTTC. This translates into CSVLTGVYEQYF.

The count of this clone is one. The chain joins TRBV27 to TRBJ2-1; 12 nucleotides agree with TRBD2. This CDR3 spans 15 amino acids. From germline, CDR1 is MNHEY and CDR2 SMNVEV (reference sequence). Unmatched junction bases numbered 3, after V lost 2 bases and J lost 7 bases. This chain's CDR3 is CASSLGGTSGNEQFF. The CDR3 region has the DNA TGTGCCAGCAGTTTAGGTGGGACTAGCGGGAATGAGCAGTTCTTC.

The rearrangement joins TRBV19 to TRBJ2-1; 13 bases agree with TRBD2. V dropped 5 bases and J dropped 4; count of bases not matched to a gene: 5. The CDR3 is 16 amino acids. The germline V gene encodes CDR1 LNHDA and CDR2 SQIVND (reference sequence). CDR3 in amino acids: CASSLPGLAGYNEQFF. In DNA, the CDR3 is TGTGCCAGTAGTCTCCCGGGACTAGCGGGGTACAATGAGCAGTTCTTC.

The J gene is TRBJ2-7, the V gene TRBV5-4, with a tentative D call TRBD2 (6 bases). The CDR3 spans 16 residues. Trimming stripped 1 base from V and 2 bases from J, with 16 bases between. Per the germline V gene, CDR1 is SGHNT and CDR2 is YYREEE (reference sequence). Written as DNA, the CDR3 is TGTGCCAGCAGCTTGAAGGAGGGACGCCTTACCTACGAGCAGTACTTC. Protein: CASSLKEGRLTYEQYF.

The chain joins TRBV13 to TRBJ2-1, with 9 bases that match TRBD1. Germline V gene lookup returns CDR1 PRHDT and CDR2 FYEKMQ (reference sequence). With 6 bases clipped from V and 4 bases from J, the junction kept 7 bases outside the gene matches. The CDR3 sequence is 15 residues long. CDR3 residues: CASSGRDRAYNEQFF. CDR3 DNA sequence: TGTGCCAGCAGTGGCCGGGACAGGGCTTACAATGAGCAGTTCTTC. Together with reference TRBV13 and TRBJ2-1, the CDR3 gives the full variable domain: AAGVIQSPRHLIKEKRETATLKCYPIPRHDTVYWYQQGPGQDPQFLISFYEKMQSDKGSIPDRFSAQQFSDYHSELNMSSLELGDSALYFCASSGRDRAYNEQFFGPGTRLTVL.

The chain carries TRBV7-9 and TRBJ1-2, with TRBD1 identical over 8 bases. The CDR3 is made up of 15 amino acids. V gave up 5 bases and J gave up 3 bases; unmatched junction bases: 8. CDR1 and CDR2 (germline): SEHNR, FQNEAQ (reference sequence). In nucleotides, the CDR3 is TGTGCCAGCAGCCCTGGGACAGGCACCTACTATGGCTACACCTTC. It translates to CASSPGTGTYYGYTF.

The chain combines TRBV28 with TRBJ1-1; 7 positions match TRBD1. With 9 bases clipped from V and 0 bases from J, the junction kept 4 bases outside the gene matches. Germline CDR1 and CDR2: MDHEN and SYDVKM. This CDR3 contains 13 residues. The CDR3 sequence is CASEGQMNTEAFF. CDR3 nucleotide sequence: TGTGCCAGTGAGGGACAGATGAACACTGAAGCTTTCTTT.

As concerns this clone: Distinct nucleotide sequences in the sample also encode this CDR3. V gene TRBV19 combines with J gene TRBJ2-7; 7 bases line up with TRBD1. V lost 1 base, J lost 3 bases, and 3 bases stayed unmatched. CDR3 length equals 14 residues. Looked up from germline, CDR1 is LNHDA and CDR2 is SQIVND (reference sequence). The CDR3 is CASSIGTGYYEQYF. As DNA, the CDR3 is TGTGCCAGTAGTATAGGGACAGGATACTACGAGCAGTACTTC.

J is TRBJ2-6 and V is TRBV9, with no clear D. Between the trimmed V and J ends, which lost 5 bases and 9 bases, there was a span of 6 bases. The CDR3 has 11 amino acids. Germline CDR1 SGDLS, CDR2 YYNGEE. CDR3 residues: CASRKGNVLTF. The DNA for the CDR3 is TGTGCCAGCAGAAAGGGCAACGTCCTGACTTTC.

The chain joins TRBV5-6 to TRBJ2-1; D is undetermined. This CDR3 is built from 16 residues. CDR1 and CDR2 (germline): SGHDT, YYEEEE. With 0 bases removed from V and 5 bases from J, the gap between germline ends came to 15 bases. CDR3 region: CASSLEVYPDNNEQFF. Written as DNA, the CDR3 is TGTGCCAGCAGCTTGGAAGTCTATCCCGACAACAATGAGCAGTTCTTC.

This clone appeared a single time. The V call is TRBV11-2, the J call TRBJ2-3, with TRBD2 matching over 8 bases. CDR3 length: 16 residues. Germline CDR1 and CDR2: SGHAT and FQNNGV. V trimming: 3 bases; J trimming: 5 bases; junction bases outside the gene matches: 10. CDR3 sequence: CASSFYPAGVVDTQYF. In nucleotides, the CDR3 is TGTGCCAGCAGCTTCTACCCAGCGGGAGTTGTAGATACGCAGTATTTT.

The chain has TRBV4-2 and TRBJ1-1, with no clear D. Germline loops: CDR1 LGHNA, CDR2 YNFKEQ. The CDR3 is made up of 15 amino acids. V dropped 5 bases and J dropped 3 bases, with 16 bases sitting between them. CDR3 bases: TGTGCCAGCAGCGTTAGACCGGGTGGCGACACTGAAGCTTTCTTT. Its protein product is CASSVRPGGDTEAFF.

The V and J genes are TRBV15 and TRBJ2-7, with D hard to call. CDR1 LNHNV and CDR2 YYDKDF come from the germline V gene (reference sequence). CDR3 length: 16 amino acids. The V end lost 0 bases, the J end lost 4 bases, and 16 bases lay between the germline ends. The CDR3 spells CATSRDLGFSTYEQYF. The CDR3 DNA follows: TGTGCCACCAGCAGAGATCTGGGGTTTTCCACTTACGAGCAGTACTTC.

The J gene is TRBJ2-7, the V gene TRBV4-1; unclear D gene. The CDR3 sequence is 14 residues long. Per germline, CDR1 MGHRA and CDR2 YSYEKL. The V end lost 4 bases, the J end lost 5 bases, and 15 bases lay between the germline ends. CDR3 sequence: CASSPWGKVHEQYF. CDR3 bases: TGCGCCAGCAGCCCCTGGGGTAAGGTCCACGAGCAGTACTTC.

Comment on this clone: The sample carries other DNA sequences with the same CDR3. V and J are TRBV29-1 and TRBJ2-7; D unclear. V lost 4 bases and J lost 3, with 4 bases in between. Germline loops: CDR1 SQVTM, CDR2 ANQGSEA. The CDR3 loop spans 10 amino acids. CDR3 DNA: TGCAGCGTTGTTATCTACGAGCAGTACTTC. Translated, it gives CSVVIYEQYF.

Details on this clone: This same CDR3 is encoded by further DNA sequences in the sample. The CDR3 here is CASSYRGSYEQYF. The CDR3 region has the DNA TGTGCCAGCAGTTATAGGGGGTCCTACGAGCAGTACTTC. The chain carries TRBV6-5 and TRBJ2-7, with D possibly TRBD1 on 6 matching bases. The CDR3 is 13 amino acids. The germline V gene has CDR1 MNHEY and CDR2 SVGAGI. Trimming removed 3 bases from V and 1 base from J, with 7 bases in between.

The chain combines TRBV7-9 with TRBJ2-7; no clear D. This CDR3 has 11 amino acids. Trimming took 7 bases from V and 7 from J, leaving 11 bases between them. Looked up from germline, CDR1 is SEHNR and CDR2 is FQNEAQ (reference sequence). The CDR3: CASTLGWEQYF. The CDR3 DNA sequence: TGTGCCAGCACCCTAGGGTGGGAGCAGTACTTC. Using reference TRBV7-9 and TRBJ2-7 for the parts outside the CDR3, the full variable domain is DTGVSQNPRHKITKRGQNVTFRCDPISEHNRLYWYRQTLGQGPEFLTYFQNEAQLEKSRLLSDRFSAERPKGSFSTLEIQRTEQGDSAMYLCASTLGWEQYFGPGTRLTVT.

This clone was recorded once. Written as DNA, the CDR3 is TGTGCCAGCAGCGGGACAGGGGGAGAGGAGCAGTACTTC. This encodes CASSGTGGEEQYF. The chain combines TRBV5-6 with TRBJ2-7; 11 bases agree with TRBD1. Germline V CDR1 and CDR2: SGHDT, YYEEEE. CDR3 length: 13 residues. The V gene end was trimmed by 4 bases and the J gene end by 7 bases; junction bases not matched to a gene: 4.

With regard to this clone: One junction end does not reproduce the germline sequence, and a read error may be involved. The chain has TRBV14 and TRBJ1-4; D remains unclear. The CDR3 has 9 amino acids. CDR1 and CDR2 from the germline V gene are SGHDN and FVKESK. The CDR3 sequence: CASPRAKIF. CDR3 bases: TGTGCCAGTCCTCGGGCGAAGATTTTT. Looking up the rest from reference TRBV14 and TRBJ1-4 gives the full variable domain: EAGVTQFPSHSVIEKGQTVTLRCDPISGHDNLYWYRRVMGKEIKFLLHFVKESKQDESGMPNNRFLAERTGGTYSTLKVQPAELEDSGVYFCASPRAKIFGSGTQLSVL.

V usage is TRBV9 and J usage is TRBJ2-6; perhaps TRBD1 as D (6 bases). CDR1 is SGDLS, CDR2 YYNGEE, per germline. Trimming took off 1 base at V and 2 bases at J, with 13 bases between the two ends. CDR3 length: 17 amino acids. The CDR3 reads CASSVSSRGTGANVLTF. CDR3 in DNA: TGTGCCAGCAGCGTATCGTCAAGGGGGACTGGGGCCAACGTCCTGACTTTC.